This T cell receptor (beta chain) was found in a study of shared clonotypes between healthy human individuals. Study in general: Per donor, CD8 memory used one plate, CD8 naive used two, CD4 memory used three and CD4 naive used three.

In regard to this clone: Antigen specificity is unknown.

The CDR3 contains 14 residues. The germline CDR1 and CDR2 sequences are LGHNT and FRNRAP. V was clipped by 4 bases and J by 10 bases, with 17 bases between them. Study-level findings and limits: It was the non-shared clonotypes that had lower generation probabilities than clonotypes shared by all four donors. Memory subsets had estimated richness that was generally smaller than that of naive subsets.

The data were produced by immunoSEQ multiplex PCR, yet TCRdb's version contains in-frame clones alone and is incomplete. The sample carries around 2,000,000 clones, 85% to 95% recorded once. This TCR came from a man aged 18-30 years in good health. Sequenced material: naive CD4+ T cells sorted from blood. As to subset: CD45RA+ positively selected. J is TRBJ2-1 and V is TRBV12-5; D is possibly TRBD2 (7 bases). The CDR3 nucleotides are TGTGCTAGTGGTTCCCCCACGGGGGGCGGCGAGCAGTTCTTC. This sequence encodes CASGSPTGGGEQFF.